This T cell receptor (beta chain) was identified during a study of T cells after yellow fever vaccination. Study-level points and caveats: Abundant bulk-derived clonotypes could contaminate FACS-sorted repertoires.

With regard to this clonotype: Its antigen is unknown. Relative to the germline gene, one junction end is altered; a read error may explain this.

TCRdb re-called the 5' RACE reads through MiXCR, storing one row per CDR3 protein. The table has some 500,000 distinct CDR3 sequences, approximately 12% seen once. This CDR3 contains 18 residues. CDR1 is LGHDT and CDR2 is YNNKEL in the germline V gene (reference sequence). This sequence originates from a man under 40 who received the YFV17D yellow fever vaccine. The starting material was PBMCs, obtained on the day of the yellow fever booster vaccination. The J gene is TRBJ2-6, the V gene TRBV3-1, with D possibly matching TRBD2 (5 bases). The CDR3 reads CACSPGSFLYTGANVLTF. The CDR3 region has the DNA TGTGCCTGCAGTCCGGGATCTTTTCTATATACTGGGGCCAACGTCCTGACTTTC.